Below are 30 T cell receptor beta chains sequenced from a single sample in a study of blood T cell repertoires in COVID-19. Profiled with immunoSEQ multiplex PCR; TCRdb holds only in-frame clones, not every one. The data contain nearly 200,000 clones, over 75% of them singletons. The specimen was peripheral blood. The receptors here all came from a woman in her thirties or forties who had recovered from COVID-19.

The chain uses TRBV30 and TRBJ1-2; the D is unclear. The CDR3 runs to 11 residues. CDR1 is GTSNPN and CDR2 is SVGIG in the germline V gene (reference sequence). Trimming removed 3 bases from V and 2 bases from J, with 4 bases in between. In nucleotides, the CDR3 is TGTGCCTGGAGCAGAAACTATGGCTACACCTTC. This translates into CAWSRNYGYTF.

The chain carries TRBV6-4 and TRBJ2-2; 9 bases agree with TRBD2. The CDR3 totals 14 residues. Germline CDR1 MRHNA, CDR2 SNTAGT. J lost 6 bases, V lost 6 bases, and 5 bases had no gene match. The CDR3 DNA reads as TGTGCCAGCAGACAGGAGCGGGAGGCCGGGGAGCTGTTTTTT. It is translated as CASRQEREAGELFF.

The chain has TRBV7-2 and TRBJ2-7; TRBD2 aligns across 13 bases. The CDR3 spans 16 residues. The trim removed 5 bases at V and 3 bases at J, leaving 7 bases unmatched. Germline V gives CDR1 SGHTA, CDR2 FQGNSA. CDR3 bases: TGTGCCAGCAGCCGGACTAGCGGGAGTTTGGGCTACGAGCAGTACTTC. Translation gives CASSRTSGSLGYEQYF. The entire variable domain, with the rest obtained from reference TRBV7-2 and TRBJ2-7, is as follows: GAGVSQSPSNKVTEKGKDVELRCDPISGHTALYWYRQSLGQGLEFLIYFQGNSAPDKSGLPSDRFSAERTGGSVSTLTIQRTQQEDSAVYLCASSRTSGSLGYEQYFGPGTRLTVT.

V gene TRBV5-1 combines with J gene TRBJ1-5; 12 bases align to TRBD1. CDR1 and CDR2 from the germline V gene are SGHRS and YFSETQ. J was trimmed by 7 bases and V by 4 bases; bases with no gene match: 6. The CDR3 is made up of 15 amino acids. CDR3 amino acids: CASSPGTGGGQPQHF. The CDR3 DNA is TGCGCCAGCAGCCCGGGGACAGGGGGCGGGCAGCCCCAGCATTTT.

This clone was observed a single time. The genes are TRBV4-3 and TRBJ2-7, with 9 positions matching TRBD1. The CDR3 contains 17 residues. The V gene's germline CDR1 is LGHNA and CDR2 YSLEER. J was trimmed by 4 bases and V by 2 bases; bases with no gene match: 12. CDR3 nucleotide sequence: TGCGCCAGCAGCCAAAGTCGATCAGGACAGGGGATTTACGAGCAGTACTTC. As protein: CASSQSRSGQGIYEQYF.

The chain couples TRBV6-6 to TRBJ2-7; 14 positions match TRBD2. The CDR3 extends over 20 amino acids. After removal of 5 bases from V and 7 bases from J, the junction contained 22 bases not matched to a gene. Germline lookup yields CDR1 MNHNY and CDR2 SVGAGI (reference sequence). The CDR3 sequence: CASSRRTGLAGALPIGEQYF. The DNA of the CDR3 is TGTGCCAGCAGTCGCCGGACGGGACTAGCGGGAGCCCTCCCGATCGGAGAGCAGTACTTC.

The rearrangement links TRBV7-2 to TRBJ2-5, with a tentative D call TRBD1 (5 bases). Germline assignment: CDR1 SGHTA and CDR2 FQGNSA. V was cut by 5 bases and J by 2 bases, with 15 bases left in between. The CDR3 length is 15 residues. The CDR3 sequence: CASSPGQGWQETQYF. The CDR3 DNA sequence: TGTGCCAGCAGCCCCGGGCAGGGTTGGCAAGAGACCCAGTACTTC.

V is TRBV7-2 and J is TRBJ2-7; D is undetermined. Germline V gene sequence: CDR1 SGHTA, CDR2 FQGNSA. Trimming removed 1 base at V and 3 bases at J, with 4 bases between. The CDR3 extends over 12 amino acids. CDR3 DNA: TGTGCCAGCAGCTTAGTACTCTACGAGCAGTACTTC. Protein product: CASSLVLYEQYF.

The chain has TRBV20-1 and TRBJ2-2; D is unclear. The germline V and J ends were trimmed by 8 bases and 6 bases, with 10 bases remaining between them. The CDR3 covers 11 residues. Germline V gene lookup returns CDR1 DFQATT and CDR2 SNEGSKA (reference sequence). CDR3 coding DNA: TGCAGTATAAACCGCGCCGGGGAGCTGTTTTTT. Encoded protein: CSINRAGELFF.

The chain couples TRBV15 to TRBJ2-1; 8 bases match TRBD2. With V trimmed by 1 base and J by 0 bases, 14 bases remained unmatched. The CDR3 contains 20 residues. The germline CDR1 and CDR2 sequences are LNHNV and YYDKDF (reference sequence). In nucleotides, the CDR3 is TGTGCCACCAGCAGAGGAGCGGGAGATGAGGTGGGGAGCTCCTACAATGAGCAGTTCTTC. Protein: CATSRGAGDEVGSSYNEQFF.

The chain is built from TRBV3-1 (or the pseudogene TRBV3-2) and TRBJ1-1; no reliable D call. The CDR3 sequence is 13 residues long. The germline CDR1 and CDR2 sequences are LGHDT and YNNKEL (reference sequence). Trimming cost V 2 bases and J 4 bases, with 8 bases left between them. The CDR3 region is CASSQFTSTEAFF. The CDR3 nucleotides read TGTGCCAGCAGCCAATTCACAAGCACTGAAGCTTTCTTT.

This clone appeared once. The rearrangement links TRBV11-2 to TRBJ2-3, with TRBD2 matching 10 bases. The CDR3 extends over 18 amino acids. The V and J ends lost 1 base and 4 bases, in that order; junction bases with no gene match: 11. From germline, CDR1 is SGHAT and CDR2 FQNNGV. CDR3 sequence reads: CASSLAGASGSWADTQYF. CDR3 in DNA: TGTGCCAGCAGCTTAGCGGGGGCTAGCGGGAGTTGGGCAGATACGCAGTATTTT.

This clone has a single count. V gene TRBV3-1 (or the pseudogene TRBV3-2) combines with J gene TRBJ1-1, with 8 nucleotides matching TRBD1. With 1 base clipped from V and 4 bases from J, the junction kept 5 bases outside the gene matches. There are 15 residues in the CDR3. The germline V gene has CDR1 LGHDT and CDR2 YNNKEL (reference sequence). CDR3 sequence (DNA): TGTGCCAGCAGCCAAGCAGGGGGCTGGGGCACTGAAGCTTTCTTT. Protein product: CASSQAGGWGTEAFF.

This chain links TRBV2 with TRBJ2-5; D not resolved. V was pared by 8 bases and J by 5 bases, with 9 bases between. CDR3 length equals 11 residues. From germline, CDR1 is SNHLY and CDR2 FYNNEI. The CDR3 DNA follows: TGTGCCAGCGCGGTGAAGGAGACCCAGTACTTC. It encodes CASAVKETQYF. The variable domain in full, with the rest retrieved from reference TRBV2 and TRBJ2-5, is EPEVTQTPSHQVTQMGQEVILRCVPISNHLYFYWYRQILGQKVEFLVSFYNNEISEKSEIFDDQFSVERPDGSNFTLKIRSTKLEDSAMYFCASAVKETQYFGPGTRLLVL.

The genes are TRBV11-3 and TRBJ2-3; TRBD2 might be the D (5 bases). CDR3 length equals 15 residues. CDR1 is SGHNT and CDR2 is YENEEA in the germline V gene. Trimming took off 1 base at V and 3 bases at J, with 11 bases between the two ends. CDR3 nucleotide sequence: TGTGCCAGCAGCTTAGGAGGGAGTAGGACAGATACGCAGTATTTT. Translated, it gives CASSLGGSRTDTQYF.

This chain links TRBV19 with TRBJ1-3, with D hard to call. V gave up 0 bases and J gave up 2 bases, with 17 bases separating them. Germline values: CDR1 LNHDA, CDR2 SQIVND (reference sequence). The CDR3 length is 18 residues. The CDR3 bases are TGTGCCAGTAGTATAGATCACTCCTCGAACCGCGCTGGAAACACCATATATTTT. Translating it yields CASSIDHSSNRAGNTIYF.

V and J are TRBV18 and TRBJ1-1, with 10 bases identical to TRBD1. The CDR3 runs to 15 residues. Germline values: CDR1 KGHSH, CDR2 LQKENI. Germline trimming cut 3 bases from V and 0 bases from J; bases unmatched to any gene: 1. The CDR3, as DNA: TGTGCCAGCTCACCGGGACAGGGGATGAACACTGAAGCTTTCTTT. This translates into CASSPGQGMNTEAFF.

The chain recombines TRBV19 with TRBJ1-1, with 8 positions matching TRBD1. Germline V lookup: CDR1 LNHDA, CDR2 SQIVND (reference sequence). This CDR3 contains 15 residues. The V gene end was trimmed by 5 bases and the J gene end by 3 bases; junction bases not matched to a gene: 8. CDR3 nucleotide sequence: TGTGCCAGTAGTTCTGTGACAGGGGCGCACACTGAAGCTTTCTTT. Encoded protein: CASSSVTGAHTEAFF.

The chain is built from TRBV6-2 or TRBV6-3 and TRBJ1-2; 7 bases map to TRBD1. The CDR3 runs 17 residues. With 0 bases clipped from V and 5 bases from J, the junction kept 12 bases outside the gene matches. Germline loops: CDR1 MNHEY, CDR2 SVGEGT. The CDR3 protein is CASSYSQYGTEAYGYTF. The CDR3, as DNA: TGTGCCAGCAGTTACTCGCAGTACGGGACAGAGGCATATGGCTACACCTTC.

The chain has TRBV28 and TRBJ2-7, with 7 bases aligning to TRBD1. The trim removed 4 bases at V and 1 base at J, leaving 4 bases unmatched. The CDR3 contains 14 residues. The germline V gene encodes CDR1 MDHEN and CDR2 SYDVKM. The CDR3, as DNA: TGTGCCAGCAGTTCGACAGGGTATTCCTACGAGCAGTACTTC. Translating it yields CASSSTGYSYEQYF.

In regard to this clone: Other DNA variants within this sample encode the same CDR3. The chain carries TRBV7-9 and TRBJ1-5; D gene uncertain. Germline CDR1 is SEHNR and CDR2 is FQNEAQ (reference sequence). The V end was cut by 2 bases, the J end by 4 bases, with 6 bases between. This CDR3 is built from 13 residues. CDR3 residues: CASSLSSNQPQHF. The CDR3 DNA is TGTGCCAGCAGCTTATCCAGTAATCAGCCCCAGCATTTT.

The rearrangement uses TRBV15 and TRBJ1-2; maybe TRBD1 (5 bases). The CDR3 runs 15 residues. The germline CDR1 and CDR2 sequences are LNHNV and YYDKDF (reference sequence). Between the trimmed V and J ends, which lost 0 bases and 0 bases, there was a span of 8 bases. CDR3 protein: CATSRDGASNYGYTF. The CDR3 DNA sequence: TGTGCCACCAGCAGAGATGGGGCCTCTAACTATGGCTACACCTTC.

The chain has TRBV27 and TRBJ1-5; D not certain. The germline V and J ends were trimmed by 7 bases and 1 base, with 14 bases remaining between them. The CDR3 extends over 15 amino acids. Germline CDR1 reads MNHEY; CDR2 reads SMNVEV (reference sequence). The chain's CDR3 is CASKVGRESNQPQHF. The CDR3 DNA sequence: TGTGCCAGCAAGGTGGGCAGAGAGAGCAATCAGCCCCAGCATTTT.

The chain carries TRBV19 and TRBJ1-2; D possibly corresponds to TRBD1 (6 bases). CDR1 and CDR2 from the germline V gene are LNHDA and SQIVND (reference sequence). V shed 6 bases and J shed 5 bases, with 10 bases lying between them. The CDR3 spans 12 residues. The CDR3 is CASRDRPYGYTF. As DNA, the CDR3 is TGTGCCAGTAGGGACAGACCTTATGGCTACACCTTC.

This clone showed up just once. The chain carries TRBV11-3 and TRBJ2-1; 9 bases align to TRBD2. Germline values: CDR1 SGHNT, CDR2 YENEEA. Trimming took 4 bases from V and 9 from J; bases not matched to a gene: 10. The CDR3 totals 15 residues. CDR3 DNA: TGTGCCAGCAGCTCTCAGGGACTAGCTGATGGTGAGCAGTTCTTC. Protein sequence: CASSSQGLADGEQFF.

The chain uses TRBV2 and TRBJ2-3, with D perhaps TRBD1 (7 bases). Trimming took off 7 bases at V and 4 bases at J, with 15 bases between the two ends. The CDR3 contains 14 residues. Germline V gene sequence: CDR1 SNHLY, CDR2 FYNNEI. The CDR3 DNA is TGTGCCAGCATTCCCAGGGGGGTGGCAGATACGCAGTATTTT. Residues: CASIPRGVADTQYF.

The rearrangement uses TRBV4-3 and TRBJ2-6, with a possible D match to TRBD1 (6 bases). The V and J ends lost 1 base and 0 bases respectively, with 13 bases between them. The length of the CDR3 is 18 residues. Germline assignment: CDR1 LGHNA and CDR2 YSLEER. Here the CDR3 reads CASSQGQAYSSGANVLTF. CDR3 bases: TGCGCCAGCAGCCAAGGACAGGCCTACTCCTCTGGGGCCAACGTCCTGACTTTC.

This clone was seen a few times. V gene TRBV11-2 combines with J gene TRBJ2-4, with D possibly matching TRBD2 (6 bases). Germline V CDR1 and CDR2: SGHAT, FQNNGV. The CDR3 runs to 14 residues. V lost 5 bases and J lost 3, with 11 bases in between. The CDR3 DNA sequence: TGTGCCAGCAGCCCCGGGACTTACAAAAACATTCAGTACTTC. The encoded protein is CASSPGTYKNIQYF.

The table lists this clone with a few counts. The genes are TRBV29-1 and TRBJ2-5; D is uncertain. The CDR3 consists of 14 residues. The germline CDR1 and CDR2 sequences are SQVTM and ANQGSEA. With 7 bases removed from V and 1 base from J, the gap between germline ends came to 16 bases. This CDR3 is CSAHKPQTQETQYF. The CDR3 DNA follows: TGCAGCGCCCATAAGCCACAGACCCAAGAGACCCAGTACTTC. Combining the CDR3 with reference TRBV29-1 and TRBJ2-5 gives the whole variable domain SAVISQKPSRDICQRGTSLTIQCQVDSQVTMMFWYRQQPGQSLTLIATANQGSEATYESGFVIDKFPISRPNLTFSTLTVSNMSPEDSSIYLCSAHKPQTQETQYFGPGTRLLVL.

The CDR3 sequence: CASSLSTGETEAFF. CDR3 in DNA: TGCGCCAGCAGCTTGAGCACAGGGGAAACTGAAGCTTTCTTT. The gene calls are TRBV5-1 and TRBJ1-1; 7 positions match TRBD1. The CDR3 spans 14 residues. Looked up from germline, CDR1 is SGHRS and CDR2 is YFSETQ. V lost 1 base and J lost 5; bases outside the gene matches: 5.